The entry below gives a single T cell receptor beta chain sequence along with its context. Original processing notes: How many nucleated cells were present was estimated from reference gene primer amplification. Profiled with immunoSEQ multiplex PCR; TCRdb holds only in-frame clones, not every one. V and J calls and clone size come straight from that table; D and trimming were deduced from the DNA. The sample has 150,000 or so clones, around 85% seen once. These data are taken from a study of blood T cell repertoires in COVID-19. This CDR3 is built from 14 residues. With 0 bases clipped from V and 7 bases from J, the junction kept 6 bases outside the gene matches. CDR1 and CDR2 from the germline V gene are SGHRS and YFSETQ.

The rearrangement uses TRBV5-1 and TRBJ1-2, with 7 nucleotides matching TRBD1. The specimen was peripheral blood. This TCR was recovered from a man aged 55 to 70 who had recovered from COVID-19. The CDR3 here is CASSLDRGSSGYTF. In nucleotides, the CDR3 is TGCGCCAGCAGCTTGGACAGGGGATCCAGTGGCTACACCTTC. The entire variable domain, with the rest obtained from reference TRBV5-1 and TRBJ1-2, is as follows: KAGVTQTPRYLIKTRGQQVTLSCSPISGHRSVSWYQQTPGQGLQFLFEYFSETQRNKGNFPGRFSGRQFSNSRSEMNVSTLELGDSALYLCASSLDRGSSGYTFGSGTRLTVV.